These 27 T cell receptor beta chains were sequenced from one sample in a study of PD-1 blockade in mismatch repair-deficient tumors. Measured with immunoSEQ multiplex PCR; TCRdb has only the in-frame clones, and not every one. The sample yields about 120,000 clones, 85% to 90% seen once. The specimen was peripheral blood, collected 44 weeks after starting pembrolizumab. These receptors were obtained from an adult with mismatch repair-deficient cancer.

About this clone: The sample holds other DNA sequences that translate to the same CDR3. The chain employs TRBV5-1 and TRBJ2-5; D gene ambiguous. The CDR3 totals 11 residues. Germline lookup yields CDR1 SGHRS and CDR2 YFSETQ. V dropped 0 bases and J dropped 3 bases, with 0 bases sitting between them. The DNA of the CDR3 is TGCGCCAGCAGCTTGGAAGAGACCCAGTACTTC. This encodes CASSLEETQYF.

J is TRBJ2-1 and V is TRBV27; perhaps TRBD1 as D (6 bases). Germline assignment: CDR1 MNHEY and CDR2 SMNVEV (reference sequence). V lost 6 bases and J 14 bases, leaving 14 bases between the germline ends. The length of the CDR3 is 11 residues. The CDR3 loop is CASSHRDKEFF. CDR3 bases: TGTGCCAGCAGCCACCGGGACAAAGAGTTCTTC.

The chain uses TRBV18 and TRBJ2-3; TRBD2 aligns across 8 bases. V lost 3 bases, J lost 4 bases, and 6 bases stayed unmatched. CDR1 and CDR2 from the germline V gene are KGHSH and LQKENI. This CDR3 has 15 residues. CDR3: CASSPSSGSADTQYF. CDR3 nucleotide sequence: TGTGCCAGCTCACCTTCGAGCGGGAGCGCAGATACGCAGTATTTT.

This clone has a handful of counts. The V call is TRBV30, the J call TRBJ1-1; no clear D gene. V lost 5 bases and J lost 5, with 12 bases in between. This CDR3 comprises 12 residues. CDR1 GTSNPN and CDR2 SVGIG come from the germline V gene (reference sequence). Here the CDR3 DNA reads TGTGCCTGGGGACTTATTAGGACTGAAGCTTTCTTT. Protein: CAWGLIRTEAFF.

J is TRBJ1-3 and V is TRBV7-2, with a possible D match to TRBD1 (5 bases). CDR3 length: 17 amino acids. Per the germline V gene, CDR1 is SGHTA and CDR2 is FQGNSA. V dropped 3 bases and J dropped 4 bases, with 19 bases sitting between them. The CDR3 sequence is CASSFYPRQPGGNTIYF. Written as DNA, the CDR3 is TGTGCCAGCAGCTTTTACCCTAGACAGCCGGGAGGAAACACCATATATTTT.

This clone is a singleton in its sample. CDR3 nucleotides: TGTGCCAGCAGTTACTCTAGTGGGACCAAAGCCTACGAGCAGTACTTC. It yields the protein CASSYSSGTKAYEQYF. The rearrangement joins TRBV6-5 to TRBJ2-7; the D gene could be TRBD1 or TRBD2 (5 bases each). Germline lookup yields CDR1 MNHEY and CDR2 SVGAGI. CDR3 length: 16 residues. Trimming shortened V by 0 bases and J by 2 bases, and 14 bases separated the two germline ends.

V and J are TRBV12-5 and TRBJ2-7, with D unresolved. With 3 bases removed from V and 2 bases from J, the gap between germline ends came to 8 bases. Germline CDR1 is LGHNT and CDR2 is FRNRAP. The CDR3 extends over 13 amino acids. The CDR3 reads CASGFGGAYEQYF. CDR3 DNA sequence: TGTGCTAGTGGTTTCGGCGGCGCCTACGAGCAGTACTTC.

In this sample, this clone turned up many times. This CDR3 is CATSRDTGSGANVLTF. The CDR3, as DNA: TGTGCCACCAGCAGAGATACGGGCTCTGGGGCCAACGTCCTGACTTTC. The chain uses TRBV15 and TRBJ2-6; D is ambiguous. Trimming took off 0 bases at V and 0 bases at J, with 6 bases between the two ends. The length of the CDR3 is 16 residues. The germline gives CDR1 LNHNV, CDR2 YYDKDF (reference sequence).

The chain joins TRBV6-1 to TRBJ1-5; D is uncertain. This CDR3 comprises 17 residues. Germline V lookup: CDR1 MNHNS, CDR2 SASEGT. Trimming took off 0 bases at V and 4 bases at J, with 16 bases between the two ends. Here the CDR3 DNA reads TGTGCCAGCAGTGAAGCGGGATTTGGAACCGCAAATCAGCCCCAGCATTTT. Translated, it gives CASSEAGFGTANQPQHF.

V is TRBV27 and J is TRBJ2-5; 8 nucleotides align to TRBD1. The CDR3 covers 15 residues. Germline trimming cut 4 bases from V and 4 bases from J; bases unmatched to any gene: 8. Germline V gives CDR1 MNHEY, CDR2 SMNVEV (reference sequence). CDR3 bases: TGTGCCAGCAGTTCAGGGACAGGATTAGGAGAGACCCAGTACTTC. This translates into CASSSGTGLGETQYF.

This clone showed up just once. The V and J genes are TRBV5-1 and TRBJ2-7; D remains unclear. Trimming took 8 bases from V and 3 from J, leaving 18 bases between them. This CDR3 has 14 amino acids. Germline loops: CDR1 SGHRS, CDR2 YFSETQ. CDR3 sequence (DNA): TGCGCCAGTCGTAAGCCTGGGGATTACTACGAGCAGTACTTC. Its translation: CASRKPGDYYEQYF.

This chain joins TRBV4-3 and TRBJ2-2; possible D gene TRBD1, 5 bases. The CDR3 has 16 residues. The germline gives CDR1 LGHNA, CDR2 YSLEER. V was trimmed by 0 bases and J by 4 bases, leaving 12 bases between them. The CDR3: CASSQERVTGTGELFF. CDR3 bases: TGCGCCAGCAGCCAAGAGCGCGTTACAGGCACCGGGGAGCTGTTTTTT.

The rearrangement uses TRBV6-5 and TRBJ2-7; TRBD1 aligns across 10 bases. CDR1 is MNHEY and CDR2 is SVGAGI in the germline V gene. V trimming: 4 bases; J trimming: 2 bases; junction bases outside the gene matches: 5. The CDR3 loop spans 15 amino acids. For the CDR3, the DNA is TGTGCCAGCAGTTGGGGACAGGGGAGAACCTACGAGCAGTACTTC. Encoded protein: CASSWGQGRTYEQYF.

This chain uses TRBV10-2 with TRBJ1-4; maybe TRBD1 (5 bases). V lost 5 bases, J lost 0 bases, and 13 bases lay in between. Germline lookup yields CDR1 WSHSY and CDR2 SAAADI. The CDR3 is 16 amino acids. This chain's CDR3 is CASSSRQPATNEKLFF. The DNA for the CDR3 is TGCGCCAGCAGTTCCCGACAGCCTGCAACTAATGAAAAACTGTTTTTT.

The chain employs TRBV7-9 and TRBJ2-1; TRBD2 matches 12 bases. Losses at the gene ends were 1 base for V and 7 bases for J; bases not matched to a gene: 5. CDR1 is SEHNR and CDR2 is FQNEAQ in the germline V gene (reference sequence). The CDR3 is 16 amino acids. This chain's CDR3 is CASSLGPSGRGNEQFF. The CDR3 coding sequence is TGTGCCAGCAGCTTAGGCCCTAGCGGGAGGGGGAATGAGCAGTTCTTC. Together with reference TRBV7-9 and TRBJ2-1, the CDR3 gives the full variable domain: DTGVSQNPRHKITKRGQNVTFRCDPISEHNRLYWYRQTLGQGPEFLTYFQNEAQLEKSRLLSDRFSAERPKGSFSTLEIQRTEQGDSAMYLCASSLGPSGRGNEQFFGPGTRLTVL.

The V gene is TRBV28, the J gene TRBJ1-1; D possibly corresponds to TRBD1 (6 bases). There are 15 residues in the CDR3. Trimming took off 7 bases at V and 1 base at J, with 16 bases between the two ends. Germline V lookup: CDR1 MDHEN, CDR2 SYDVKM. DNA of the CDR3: TGTGCCAGCAACAGGGCCGACAGGTCGAACACTGAAGCTTTCTTT. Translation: CASNRADRSNTEAFF.

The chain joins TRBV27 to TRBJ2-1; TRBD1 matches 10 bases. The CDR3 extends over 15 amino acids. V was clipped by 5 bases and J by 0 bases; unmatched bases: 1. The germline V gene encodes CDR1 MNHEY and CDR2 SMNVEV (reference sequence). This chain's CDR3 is CASSRDRGSYNEQFF. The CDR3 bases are TGTGCCAGCAGTCGGGACAGGGGCTCCTACAATGAGCAGTTCTTC.

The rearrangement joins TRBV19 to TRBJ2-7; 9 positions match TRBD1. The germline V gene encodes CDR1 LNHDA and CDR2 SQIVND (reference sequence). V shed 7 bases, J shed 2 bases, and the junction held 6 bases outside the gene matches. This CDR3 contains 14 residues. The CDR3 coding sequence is TGTGCCAGTAACTCCGGGACAGGGACCTACGAGCAGTACTTC. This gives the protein CASNSGTGTYEQYF.

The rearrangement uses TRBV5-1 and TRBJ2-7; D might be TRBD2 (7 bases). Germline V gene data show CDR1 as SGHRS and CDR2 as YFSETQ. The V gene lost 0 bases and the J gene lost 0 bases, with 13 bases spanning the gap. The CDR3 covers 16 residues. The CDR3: CASSLAGGQSSYEQYF. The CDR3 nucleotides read TGCGCCAGCAGCTTGGCCGGGGGGCAAAGCTCCTACGAGCAGTACTTC.

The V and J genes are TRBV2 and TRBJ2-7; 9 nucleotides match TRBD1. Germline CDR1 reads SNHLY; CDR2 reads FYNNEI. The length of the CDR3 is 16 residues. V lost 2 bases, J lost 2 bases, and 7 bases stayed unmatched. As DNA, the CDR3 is TGTGCCAGCAGTGAACTTTGGGGGGACAGGGCCTACGAGCAGTACTTC. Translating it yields CASSELWGDRAYEQYF.

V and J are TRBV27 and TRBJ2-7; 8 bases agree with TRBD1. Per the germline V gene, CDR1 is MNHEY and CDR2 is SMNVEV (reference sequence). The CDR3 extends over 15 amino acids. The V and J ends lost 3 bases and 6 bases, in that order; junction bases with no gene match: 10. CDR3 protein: CASSLVTGGGREQYF. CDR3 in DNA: TGTGCCAGCAGTTTGGTTACAGGGGGTGGGCGCGAGCAGTACTTC.

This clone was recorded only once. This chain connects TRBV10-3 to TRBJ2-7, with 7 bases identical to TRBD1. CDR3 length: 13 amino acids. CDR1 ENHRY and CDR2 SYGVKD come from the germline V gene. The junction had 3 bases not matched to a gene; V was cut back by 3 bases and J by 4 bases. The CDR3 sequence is CAISEGRGYEQYF. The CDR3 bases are TGTGCCATCAGTGAAGGCAGGGGGTACGAGCAGTACTTC.

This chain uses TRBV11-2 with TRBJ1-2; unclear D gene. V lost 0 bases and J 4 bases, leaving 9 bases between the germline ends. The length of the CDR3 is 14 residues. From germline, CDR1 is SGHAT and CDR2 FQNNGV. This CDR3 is CASSLEWDSYGYTF. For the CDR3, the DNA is TGTGCCAGCAGCTTAGAGTGGGATTCCTATGGCTACACCTTC. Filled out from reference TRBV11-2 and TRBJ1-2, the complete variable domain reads EAGVAQSPRYKIIEKRQSVAFWCNPISGHATLYWYQQILGQGPKLLIQFQNNGVVDDSQLPKDRFSAERLKGVDSTLKIQPAKLEDSAVYLCASSLEWDSYGYTFGSGTRLTVV.

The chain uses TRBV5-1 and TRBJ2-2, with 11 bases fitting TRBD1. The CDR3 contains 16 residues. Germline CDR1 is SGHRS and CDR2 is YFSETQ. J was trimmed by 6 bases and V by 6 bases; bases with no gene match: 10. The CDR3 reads CASTIGTGGIAGELFF. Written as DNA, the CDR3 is TGCGCCAGCACCATCGGGACAGGGGGGATAGCCGGGGAGCTGTTTTTT.

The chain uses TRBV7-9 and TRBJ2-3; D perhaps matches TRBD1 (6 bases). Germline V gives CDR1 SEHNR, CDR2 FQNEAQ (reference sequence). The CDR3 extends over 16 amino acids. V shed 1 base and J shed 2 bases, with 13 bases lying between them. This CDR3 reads CASSLEATGPTDTQYF. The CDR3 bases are TGTGCCAGCAGCTTAGAGGCGACAGGTCCCACAGATACGCAGTATTTT.

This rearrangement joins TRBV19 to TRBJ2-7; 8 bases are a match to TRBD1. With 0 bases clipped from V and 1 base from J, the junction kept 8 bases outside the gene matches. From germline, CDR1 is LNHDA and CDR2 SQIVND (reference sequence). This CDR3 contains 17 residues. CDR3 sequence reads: CASSIDRQGTASYEQYF. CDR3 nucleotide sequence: TGTGCCAGTAGTATAGACAGACAGGGGACGGCTTCCTACGAGCAGTACTTC.

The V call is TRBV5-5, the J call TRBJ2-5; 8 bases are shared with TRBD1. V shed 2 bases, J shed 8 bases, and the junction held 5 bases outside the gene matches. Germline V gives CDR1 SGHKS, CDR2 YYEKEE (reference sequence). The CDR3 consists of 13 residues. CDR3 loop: CASSLTSGGTQYF. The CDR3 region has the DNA TGTGCCAGCAGCTTAACTTCAGGGGGCACCCAGTACTTC.